This T cell receptor (beta chain) came from a study of blood T cell repertoires in COVID-19. Germline trimming cut 2 bases from V and 4 bases from J; bases unmatched to any gene: 1. This CDR3 has 14 amino acids. From germline, CDR1 is SGHKS and CDR2 YYEKEE (reference sequence). In the original processing: Amplifying reference gene primers gave estimates of nucleated cell counts. The data were produced by immunoSEQ multiplex PCR, yet TCRdb's version contains in-frame clones alone and is incomplete. Clone size and the V and J calls come from that table; the DNA yielded D and trimming. The sample has approximately 150,000 clones, over 70% seen once.

The rearrangement joins TRBV5-5 to TRBJ2-5, with 11 positions matching TRBD2. Sample: peripheral blood. The origin of this receptor is a man between 50 and 59 years old with active or convalescent COVID-19. CDR3 bases: TGTGCCAGCAGCTTTCTAGCGGGAGGAGAGACCCAGTACTTC. Amino acids: CASSFLAGGETQYF.